The table lists the clone carrying this TCR beta chain with a count of one. The antigen remains unidentified. Template for every sorted-subset replicate PCR totaled 150 to 250 ng DNA, roughly 30,000 T cell genomes. TCRdb keeps only in-frame clones here, not all; method: immunoSEQ multiplex PCR. Seen here are approximately 1,500,000 clones, roughly 96% observed once, and the top ten hold approximately 1.1%. The sample belongs to a study of shared clonotypes between healthy human individuals. Study results and limitations: Depth of sequencing was expected to influence donor clonotype sharing. Incompleteness in sorted-subset sequencing, despite large depth, was shown by rarefaction.

All donors were healthy HIV-negative adults lacking recent acute infections or vaccinations. Per the germline V gene, CDR1 is KGHSH and CDR2 is LQKENI. J gave up 4 bases and V 3 bases, and 8 bases lay outside the gene matches. The CDR3 extends over 16 amino acids. The receptor was isolated from a man under 40 in good health. Input material: naive CD4+ T cells sorted from blood. Subset reported: CD45RA+ positively selected. The chain uses TRBV18 and TRBJ1-5, with TRBD1 matching over 8 bases. The CDR3 spells CASSPGQGGRNQPQHF. The CDR3 region has the DNA TGTGCCAGCTCACCTGGACAGGGTGGCCGGAATCAGCCCCAGCATTTT.